These T cell receptor beta chains were read from a single sample in a study of OX40 agonist ivuxolimab in advanced cancers. The assay was immunoSEQ multiplex PCR, and TCRdb's table has in-frame clones only and misses some. The table lists more than 50,000 clones, approximately 90% of them singletons. The sequenced sample was CD4+ or CD8+ T cells sorted from blood, obtained in a trial of the OX40 agonist ivuxolimab. These receptors were obtained from an adult with an advanced solid tumor such as melanoma, head and neck, liver or kidney cancer. Each CDR3 is given with its conserved first and last residue. A D gene is named only where the DNA matches it firmly. Some rows mark clone size as missing; the rest say once, few, many or name a class of expanded clone.

D gene	V gene	J gene	clone size	CDR3 DNA	CDR3 protein
NA	TRBV7-9	TRBJ1-1	NA	TGTGCCAGCAGCGCCCGACAGGCTTTGAACACTGAAGCTTTCTTT	CASSARQALNTEAFF
NA	TRBV2	TRBJ2-3	NA	TGTGCCAGCAGTGGGCAGCTGAACACAGATACGCAGTATTTT	CASSGQLNTDTQYF
NA	TRBV10-2	TRBJ1-5	NA	TGCGCCAGCAGTGAGGACCGCGGACAGCCCCAGCATTTT	CASSEDRGQPQHF
TRBD1	TRBV4-1	TRBJ2-1	NA	TGCGCCAGCAGCGACAGGGGGCCTTACAATGAGCAGTTCTTC	CASSDRGPYNEQFF
NA	TRBV6-6	TRBJ1-2	NA	TGTGCCAGCAGTCCCGAGCTTAACTATGGCTACACCTTC	CASSPELNYGYTF
NA	TRBV28	TRBJ2-7	few	TGTGCCAGCAGCCTGTGGGGAAGCTCCTACGAGCAGTACTTC	CASSLWGSSYEQYF
NA	TRBV6-5	TRBJ2-5	NA	TGTGCCAGCAGCCGCGACTTGTGGACCCAGTACTTC	CASSRDLWTQYF
NA	TRBV5-4	TRBJ1-5	once	TGTGCCAGCAGTTTGGGGACCAACTCTATTTTCAATCAGCCCCAGCATTTT	CASSLGTNSIFNQPQHF
NA	TRBV15	TRBJ2-5	NA	TGTGCCACCAGCAGAGATCTCGGCGGGATTAGGGAGACCCAGTACTTC	CATSRDLGGIRETQYF
TRBD1	TRBV2	TRBJ2-3	NA	TGTGCCACCAGGACAGGGCGGGCAGATACGCAGTATTTT	CATRTGRADTQYF
NA	TRBV7-9	TRBJ1-3	NA	TGTGCCAGCAGCTTAGTAGGGGAGACTGGAAACACCATATATTTT	CASSLVGETGNTIYF
NA	TRBV18	TRBJ1-1	NA	TGTGCCAGCTCTCCCGACGCAAACACTGAAGCTTTCTTT	CASSPDANTEAFF
NA	TRBV6-5	TRBJ2-7	NA	TGTGCCAGCAGTTACTCCGGGATCAGCTCCTACGAGCAGTACTTC	CASSYSGISSYEQYF
TRBD1	TRBV5-1	TRBJ1-2	NA	TGCGCCAGCAGCTTGGGCCGAGGGGGCAGCTATGGCTACACCTTC	CASSLGRGGSYGYTF
NA	TRBV18	TRBJ2-7	once	TGTGCCAGCTCACCTGGGCCTTACTACGAGCAGTACTTC	CASSPGPYYEQYF
NA	TRBV2	TRBJ1-1	NA	TGTGCCAGCAGTGGCGACAGCAACACTGAAGCTTTCTTT	CASSGDSNTEAFF
NA	TRBV4-1	TRBJ2-7	NA	TGCGCCAGCAGCCAAGGAGGGAACTTCAAGGAGCAGTACTTC	CASSQGGNFKEQYF
NA	TRBV25-1	TRBJ2-5	NA	TGTGCCAGCAGTGATCCGGTCAGGGGTTGGGAGACCCAGTACTTC	CASSDPVRGWETQYF
NA	TRBV6-6	TRBJ2-2	NA	TGTGCCAGCAGGCTCAGGGGCACCGGGGAGCTGTTTTTT	CASRLRGTGELFF
NA	TRBV10-3	TRBJ2-5	NA	TGTGCCATCAGATTGGGTCACCGGACAGAACAAGAGACCCAGTACTTC	CAIRLGHRTEQETQYF
NA	TRBV2	TRBJ1-2	NA	TGTGCCAGCAGCCGGAGCGTAGCTAACTATGGCTACACCTTC	CASSRSVANYGYTF
NA	TRBV28	TRBJ1-1	NA	TGTGCCAGCAGTCCCACGTCGAACACTGAAGCTTTCTTT	CASSPTSNTEAFF
NA	TRBV5-4	TRBJ2-5	NA	TGTGCCAGCAGCTTGGTGGGGAACCAAGAGACCCAGTACTTC	CASSLVGNQETQYF
NA	TRBV28	TRBJ2-5	NA	TGTGCCAGCAGTTTAGGGGGGCAGTTGTGGACCCAGTACTTC	CASSLGGQLWTQYF
NA	TRBV28	TRBJ1-2	few	TGTGCCAGCAGTTTAATTACCCCCCGGGGCTACACCTTC	CASSLITPRGYTF
NA	TRBV9	TRBJ1-3	NA	TGTGCCAGCAGCGTAGGGGGGGTCTCTGGAAACACCATATATTTT	CASSVGGVSGNTIYF
NA	TRBV6-1	TRBJ1-6	few	TGTGCCAGCAGTGTCGGGGGAGGGAATTCACCCCTCCACTTT	CASSVGGGNSPLHF
TRBD2	TRBV28	TRBJ2-7	NA	TGTGCCAGCAGTTTCCGCCCCAGACTAGCGGGACTAAGCTACTCCTACGAGCAGTACTTC	CASSFRPRLAGLSYSYEQYF
NA	TRBV19	TRBJ1-5	NA	TGTGCCAGTAGTATAAGGTTAGGGGGGAATAGCAATCAGCCCCAGCATTTT	CASSIRLGGNSNQPQHF
TRBD1	TRBV15	TRBJ2-7	NA	TGTGCCACCAGCAGAGGCGGGACAGGGGTGATGAGCTCCTACGAGCAGTACTTC	CATSRGGTGVMSSYEQYF
NA	TRBV9	TRBJ2-1	NA	TGTGCCAGCAGCTGGGGGACCCCTACTTCCAATGAGCAGTTCTTC	CASSWGTPTSNEQFF
TRBD1	TRBV6-5	TRBJ1-4	NA	TGTGCCAGCAGTTACTCGTCCAGGGGGACGGAAAAACTGTTTTTT	CASSYSSRGTEKLFF
NA	TRBV5-1	TRBJ1-2	NA	TGCGCCAGCAGTTTTGACAGCGCCTATGGCTACACCTTC	CASSFDSAYGYTF
NA	TRBV10-3	TRBJ2-2	NA	TGTGCCATCAGTGAGTCGAAGTTCGCCTTATTCAGGAACACCGGGGAGCTGTTTTTT	CAISESKFALFRNTGELFF
TRBD1	TRBV27	TRBJ2-4	NA	TGTGCCAGCAGTCCCCTCCCGGGACAGGGGGCCAAAAACATTCAGTACTTC	CASSPLPGQGAKNIQYF
NA	TRBV2	TRBJ1-2	few	TGTGCCAGCAGCAGCACCTATGGCTACACCTTC	CASSSTYGYTF
TRBD1	TRBV10-3	TRBJ1-2	NA	TGTGCCATCAGGTGGACAGGGGGGGACTATGGCTACACCTTC	CAIRWTGGDYGYTF
NA	TRBV2	TRBJ1-6	few	TGTGCCAGCAGAGCCGGGCCCCCCCGGGGGGCCCTCCACTTT	CASRAGPPRGALHF
NA	TRBV6-5	TRBJ2-7	once	TGTGCCAGCAGTACAGGGGGGGAGGGCTACGAGCAGTACTTC	CASSTGGEGYEQYF